The 5 T cell receptor beta chains reported below all come from one sample, sequenced in a study of glioma-infiltrating T cells after dendritic cell vaccination. The method was immunoSEQ multiplex PCR; TCRdb's version includes in-frame clones alone and lacks a portion of them. This sample has 75,000 to 100,000 clones, with approximately 80% found just once. The sample here was blood, taken before dendritic cell vaccination. These receptors originate from a human donor with glioblastoma.

This clone was seen only once. V usage is TRBV29-1 and J usage is TRBJ1-1; possibly TRBD1 for D (6 bases). Germline CDR1 and CDR2: SQVTM and ANQGSEA. V lost 7 bases to trimming and J lost 4 bases, with 16 bases between them. The CDR3 runs to 13 residues. The CDR3: CSARGGAGTEAFF. The CDR3 DNA follows: TGCAGCGCCCGCGGGGGCGCGGGCACTGAAGCTTTCTTT. Complete variable domain (other parts from reference TRBV29-1 and TRBJ1-1): SAVISQKPSRDICQRGTSLTIQCQVDSQVTMMFWYRQQPGQSLTLIATANQGSEATYESGFVIDKFPISRPNLTFSTLTVSNMSPEDSSIYLCSARGGAGTEAFFGQGTRLTVV.

The V call is TRBV6-1, the J call TRBJ1-2; 8 nucleotides line up with TRBD1. Germline values: CDR1 MNHNS, CDR2 SASEGT. The CDR3 extends over 14 amino acids. J was trimmed by 2 bases and V by 6 bases; bases with no gene match: 5. The CDR3 coding sequence is TGTGCCAGCAGACCGACAGGGGTCAACTATGGCTACACCTTC. Amino acids: CASRPTGVNYGYTF.

This chain's CDR3 is CASSDRDSYEQYF. DNA of the CDR3: TGTGCCAGCAGTGACCGGGATTCCTACGAGCAGTACTTC. The rearrangement joins TRBV6-1 to TRBJ2-7; D possibly corresponds to TRBD2 (5 bases). The germline V and J ends were trimmed by 3 bases and 1 base, with 7 bases remaining between them. The CDR3 is 13 residues long. The germline gives CDR1 MNHNS, CDR2 SASEGT.

This clone has a handful of counts. The rearrangement links TRBV4-1 to TRBJ2-1; 9 bases agree with TRBD2. The CDR3 totals 17 residues. Germline CDR1 is MGHRA and CDR2 is YSYEKL. V shed 0 bases, J shed 7 bases, and the junction held 10 bases outside the gene matches. CDR3 bases: TGCGCCAGCAGCCAAGATGAGGTTGGGCTAGCGGGGAATGAGCAGTTCTTC. Its protein is CASSQDEVGLAGNEQFF.

This chain links TRBV30 with TRBJ1-2; D is ambiguous. V dropped 1 base and J dropped 7 bases, with 16 bases sitting between them. The CDR3 extends over 14 amino acids. From germline, CDR1 is GTSNPN and CDR2 SVGIG (reference sequence). In DNA form, the CDR3 reads TGTGCCTGGAGTGAAACATGGGCCCACCGTGGCTACACCTTC. Amino acid sequence: CAWSETWAHRGYTF.